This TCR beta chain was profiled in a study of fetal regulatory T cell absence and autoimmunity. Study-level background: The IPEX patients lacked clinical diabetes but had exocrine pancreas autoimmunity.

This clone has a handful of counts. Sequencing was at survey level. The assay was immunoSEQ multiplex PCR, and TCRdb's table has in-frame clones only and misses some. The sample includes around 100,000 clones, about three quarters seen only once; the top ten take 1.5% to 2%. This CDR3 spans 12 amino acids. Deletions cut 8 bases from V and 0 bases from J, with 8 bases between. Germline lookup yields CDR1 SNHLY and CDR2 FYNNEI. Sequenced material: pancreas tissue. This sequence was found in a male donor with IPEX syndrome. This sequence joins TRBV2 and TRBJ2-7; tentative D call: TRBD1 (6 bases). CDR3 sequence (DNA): TGTGCCAGCCGGGACAACTCCTACGAGCAGTACTTC. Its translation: CASRDNSYEQYF.